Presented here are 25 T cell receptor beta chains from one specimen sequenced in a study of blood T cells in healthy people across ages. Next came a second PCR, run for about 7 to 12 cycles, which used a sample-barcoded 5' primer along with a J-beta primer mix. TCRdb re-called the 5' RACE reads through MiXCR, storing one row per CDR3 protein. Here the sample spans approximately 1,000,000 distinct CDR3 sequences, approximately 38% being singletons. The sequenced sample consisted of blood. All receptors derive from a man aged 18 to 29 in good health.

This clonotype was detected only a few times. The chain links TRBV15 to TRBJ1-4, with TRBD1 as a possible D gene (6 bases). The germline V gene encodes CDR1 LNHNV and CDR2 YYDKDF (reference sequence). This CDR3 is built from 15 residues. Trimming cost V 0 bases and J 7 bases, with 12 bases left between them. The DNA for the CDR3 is TGTGCCACCAGCAGAGATCGGGGAGGGGGTGAAAAACTGTTTTTT. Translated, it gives CATSRDRGGGEKLFF.

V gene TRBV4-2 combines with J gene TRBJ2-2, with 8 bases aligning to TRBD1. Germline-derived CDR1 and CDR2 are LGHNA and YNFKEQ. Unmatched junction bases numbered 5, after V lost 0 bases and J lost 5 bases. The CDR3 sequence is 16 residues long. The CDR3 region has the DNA TGTGCCAGCAGCCAAGAGGCGACAGGGGCTACCGGGGAGCTGTTTTTT. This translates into CASSQEATGATGELFF.

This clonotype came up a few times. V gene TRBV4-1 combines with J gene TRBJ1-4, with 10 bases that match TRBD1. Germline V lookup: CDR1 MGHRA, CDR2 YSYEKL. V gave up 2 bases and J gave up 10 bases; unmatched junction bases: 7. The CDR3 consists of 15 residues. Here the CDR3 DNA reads TGCGCCAGCAGCCAAATCAGACAGGGGGCGGGAAAACTGTTTTTT. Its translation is CASSQIRQGAGKLFF.

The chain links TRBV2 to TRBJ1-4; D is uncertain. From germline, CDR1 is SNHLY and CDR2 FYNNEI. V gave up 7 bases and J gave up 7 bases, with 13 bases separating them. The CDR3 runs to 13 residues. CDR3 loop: CASKSTWLEKLFF. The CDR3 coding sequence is TGTGCCAGCAAGTCGACGTGGCTTGAAAAACTGTTTTTT.

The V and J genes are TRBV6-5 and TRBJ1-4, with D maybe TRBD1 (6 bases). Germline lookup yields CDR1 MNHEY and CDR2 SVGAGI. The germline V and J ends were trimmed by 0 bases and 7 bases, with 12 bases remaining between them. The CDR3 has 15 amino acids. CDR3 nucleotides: TGTGCCAGCAGTTACTCGATCAGGGGCGGTGAAAAACTGTTTTTT. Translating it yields CASSYSIRGGEKLFF.

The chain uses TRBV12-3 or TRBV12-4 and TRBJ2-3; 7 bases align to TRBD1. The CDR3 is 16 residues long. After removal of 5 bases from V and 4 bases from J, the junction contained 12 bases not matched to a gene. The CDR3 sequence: CASSPGPAGGPDTQYF. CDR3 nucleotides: TGTGCCAGCAGTCCCGGACCCGCAGGGGGACCAGATACGCAGTATTTT.

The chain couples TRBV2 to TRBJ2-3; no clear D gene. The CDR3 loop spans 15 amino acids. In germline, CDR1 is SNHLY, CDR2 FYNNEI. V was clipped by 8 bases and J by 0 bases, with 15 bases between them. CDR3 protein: CASPPARQSTDTQYF. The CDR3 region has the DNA TGTGCCAGCCCTCCTGCCCGTCAAAGCACAGATACGCAGTATTTT.

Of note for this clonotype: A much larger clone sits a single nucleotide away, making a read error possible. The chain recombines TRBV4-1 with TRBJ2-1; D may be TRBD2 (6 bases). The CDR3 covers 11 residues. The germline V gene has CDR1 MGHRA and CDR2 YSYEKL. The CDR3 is CASRDYNKQFF. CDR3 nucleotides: TGCGCCAGCAGGGACTACAATAAGCAGTTCTTC.

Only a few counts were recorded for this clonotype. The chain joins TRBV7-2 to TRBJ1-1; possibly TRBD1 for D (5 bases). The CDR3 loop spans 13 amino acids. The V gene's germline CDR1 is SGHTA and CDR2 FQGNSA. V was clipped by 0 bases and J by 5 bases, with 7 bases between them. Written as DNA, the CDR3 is TGTGCCAGCAGCTTAGCGGAGGGGACTGAAGCTTTCTTT. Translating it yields CASSLAEGTEAFF.

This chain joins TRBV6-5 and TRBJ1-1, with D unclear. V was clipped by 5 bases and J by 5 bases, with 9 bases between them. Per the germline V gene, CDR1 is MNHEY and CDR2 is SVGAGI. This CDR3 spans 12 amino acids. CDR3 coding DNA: TGTGCCAGCAGTCGTTCAAGTACTGAAGCTTTCTTT. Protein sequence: CASSRSSTEAFF.

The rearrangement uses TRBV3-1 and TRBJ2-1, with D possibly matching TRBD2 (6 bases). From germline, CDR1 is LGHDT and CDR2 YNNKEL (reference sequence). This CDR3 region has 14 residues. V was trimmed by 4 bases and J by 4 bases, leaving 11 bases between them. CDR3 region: CASSPRLGYNEQFF. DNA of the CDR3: TGTGCCAGCAGCCCAAGACTAGGATACAATGAGCAGTTCTTC.

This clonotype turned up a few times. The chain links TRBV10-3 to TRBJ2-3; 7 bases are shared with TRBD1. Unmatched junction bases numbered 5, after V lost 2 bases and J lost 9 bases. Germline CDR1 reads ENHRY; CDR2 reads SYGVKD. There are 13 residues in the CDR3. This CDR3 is CAISEDREGTQYF. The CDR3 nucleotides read TGTGCCATCAGTGAGGACAGGGAAGGGACGCAGTATTTT.

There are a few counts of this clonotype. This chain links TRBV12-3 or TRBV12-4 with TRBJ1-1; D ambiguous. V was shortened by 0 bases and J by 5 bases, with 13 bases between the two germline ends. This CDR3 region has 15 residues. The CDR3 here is CASSLAGWGNTEAFF. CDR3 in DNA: TGTGCCAGCAGTTTAGCGGGCTGGGGAAATACTGAAGCTTTCTTT.

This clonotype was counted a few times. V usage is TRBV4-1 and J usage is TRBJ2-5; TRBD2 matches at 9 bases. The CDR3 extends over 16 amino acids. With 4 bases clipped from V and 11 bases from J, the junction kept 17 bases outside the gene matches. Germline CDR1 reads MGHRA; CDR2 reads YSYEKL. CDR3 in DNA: TGCGCCAGCAGCCCTCGGGCTAGCGGGGATCTCAATGAGCAGTACTTC. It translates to CASSPRASGDLNEQYF.

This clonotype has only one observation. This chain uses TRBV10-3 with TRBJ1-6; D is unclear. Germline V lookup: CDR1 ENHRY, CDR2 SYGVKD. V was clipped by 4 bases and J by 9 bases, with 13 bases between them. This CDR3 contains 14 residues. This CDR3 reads CAISVGDSGSPLHF. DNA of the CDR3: TGTGCCATCAGTGTCGGGGATTCAGGTTCACCCCTCCACTTT.

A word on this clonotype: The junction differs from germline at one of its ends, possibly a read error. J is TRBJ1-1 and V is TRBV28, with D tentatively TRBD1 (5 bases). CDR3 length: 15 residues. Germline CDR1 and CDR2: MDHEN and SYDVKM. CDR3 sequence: CAGSQTRDLNTEAFF. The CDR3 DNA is TGTGCCGGCAGCCAAACTCGGGACTTGAACACTGAAGCTTTCTTT.

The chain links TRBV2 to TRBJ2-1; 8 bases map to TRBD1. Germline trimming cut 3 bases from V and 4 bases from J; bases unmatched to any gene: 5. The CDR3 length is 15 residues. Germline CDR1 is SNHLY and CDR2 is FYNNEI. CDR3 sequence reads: CASSDGQGAYNEQFF. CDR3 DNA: TGTGCCAGCAGTGACGGGCAGGGGGCTTACAATGAGCAGTTCTTC.

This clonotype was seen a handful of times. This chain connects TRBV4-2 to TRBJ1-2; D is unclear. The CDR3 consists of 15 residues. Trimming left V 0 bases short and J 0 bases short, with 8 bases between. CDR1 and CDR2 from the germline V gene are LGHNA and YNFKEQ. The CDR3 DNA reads TGTGCCAGCAGCCAAGACGCGGTAGCTAACTATGGCTACACCTTC. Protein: CASSQDAVANYGYTF.

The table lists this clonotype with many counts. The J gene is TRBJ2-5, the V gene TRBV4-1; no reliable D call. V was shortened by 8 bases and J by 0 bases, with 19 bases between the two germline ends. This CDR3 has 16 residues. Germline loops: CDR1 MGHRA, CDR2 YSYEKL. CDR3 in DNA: TGCGCCAGCGCCCCTGTGGGTAGAAGTGACCAAGAGACCCAGTACTTC. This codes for CASAPVGRSDQETQYF.

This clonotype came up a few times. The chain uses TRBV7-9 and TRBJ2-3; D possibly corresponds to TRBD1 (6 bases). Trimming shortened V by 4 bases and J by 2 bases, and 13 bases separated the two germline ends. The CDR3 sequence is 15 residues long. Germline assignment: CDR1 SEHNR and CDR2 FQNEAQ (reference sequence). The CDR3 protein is CASSSRQEFTDTQYF. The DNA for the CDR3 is TGTGCCAGCAGCTCTAGACAGGAATTCACAGATACGCAGTATTTT.

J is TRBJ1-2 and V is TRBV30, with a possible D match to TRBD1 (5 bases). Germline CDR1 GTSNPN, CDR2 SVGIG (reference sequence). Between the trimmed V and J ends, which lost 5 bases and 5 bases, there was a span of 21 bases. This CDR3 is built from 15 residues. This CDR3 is CAWSPLRGNSYGYTF. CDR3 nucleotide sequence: TGTGCCTGGTCCCCCCTGCGGGGGAACAGTTATGGCTACACCTTC.

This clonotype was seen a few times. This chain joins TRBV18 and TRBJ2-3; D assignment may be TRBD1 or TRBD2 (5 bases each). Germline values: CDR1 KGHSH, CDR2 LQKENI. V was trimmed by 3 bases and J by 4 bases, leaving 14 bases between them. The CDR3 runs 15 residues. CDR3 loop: CASSPEGRASDTQYF. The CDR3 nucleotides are TGTGCCAGCTCACCTGAGGGCAGGGCGTCAGATACGCAGTATTTT.

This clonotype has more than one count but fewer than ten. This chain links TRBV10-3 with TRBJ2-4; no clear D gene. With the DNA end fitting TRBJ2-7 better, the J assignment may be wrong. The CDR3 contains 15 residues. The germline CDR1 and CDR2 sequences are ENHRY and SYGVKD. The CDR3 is CAISAIGPNSYEQYF. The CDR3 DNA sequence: TGTGCCATCAGTGCCATTGGGCCGAACAGCTACGAGCAGTACTTC.

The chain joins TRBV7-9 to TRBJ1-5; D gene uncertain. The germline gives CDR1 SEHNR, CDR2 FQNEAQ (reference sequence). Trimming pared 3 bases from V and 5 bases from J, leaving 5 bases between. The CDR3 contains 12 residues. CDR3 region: CASSFYDQPQHF. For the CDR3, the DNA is TGTGCCAGCAGCTTCTACGATCAGCCCCAGCATTTT.

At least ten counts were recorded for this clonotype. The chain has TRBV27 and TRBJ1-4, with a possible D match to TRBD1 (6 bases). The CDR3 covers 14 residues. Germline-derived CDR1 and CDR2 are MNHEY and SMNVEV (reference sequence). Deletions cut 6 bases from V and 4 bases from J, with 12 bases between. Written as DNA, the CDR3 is TGTGCCAGCAGCCCGACAGGTTTTAATGAAAAACTGTTTTTT. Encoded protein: CASSPTGFNEKLFF.